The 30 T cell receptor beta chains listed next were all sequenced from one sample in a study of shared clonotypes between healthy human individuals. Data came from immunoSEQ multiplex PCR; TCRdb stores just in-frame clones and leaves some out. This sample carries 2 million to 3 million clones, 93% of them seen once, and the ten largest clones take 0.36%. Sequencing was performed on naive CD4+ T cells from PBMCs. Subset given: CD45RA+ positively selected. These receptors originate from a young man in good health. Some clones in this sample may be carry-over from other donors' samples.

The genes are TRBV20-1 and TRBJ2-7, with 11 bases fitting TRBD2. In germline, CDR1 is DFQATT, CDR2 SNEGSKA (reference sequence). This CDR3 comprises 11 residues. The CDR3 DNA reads TGCAGGGGGGGGCCTAGCGGGAGGATGTACTTC. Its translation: CRGGPSGRMYF.

The CDR3 is CASSQDNPPGGQYF. The CDR3 DNA is TGTGCCAGCAGTCAAGACAACCCGCCAGGGGGGCAGTACTTC. This chain uses TRBV6-9 with TRBJ2-7; TRBD1 agrees at 7 bases. Germline V gene sequence: CDR1 MNHGY, CDR2 SVAAGI. The CDR3 runs 14 residues. Germline trimming cut 5 bases from V and 9 bases from J; bases unmatched to any gene: 13.

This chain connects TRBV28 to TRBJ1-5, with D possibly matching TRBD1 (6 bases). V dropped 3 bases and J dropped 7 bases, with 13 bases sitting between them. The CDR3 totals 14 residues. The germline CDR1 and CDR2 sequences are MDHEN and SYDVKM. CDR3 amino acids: CASSFWGLGQPQHF. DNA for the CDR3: TGTGCCAGCAGTTTCTGGGGGCTTGGACAGCCCCAGCATTTT.

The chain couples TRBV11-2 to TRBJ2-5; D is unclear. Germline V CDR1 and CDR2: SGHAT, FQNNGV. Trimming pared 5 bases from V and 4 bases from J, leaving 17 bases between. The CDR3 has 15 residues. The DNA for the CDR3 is TGTGCCAGCAGCCCCCAAACAGCCGAGGTAGAGACCCAGTACTTC. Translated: CASSPQTAEVETQYF.

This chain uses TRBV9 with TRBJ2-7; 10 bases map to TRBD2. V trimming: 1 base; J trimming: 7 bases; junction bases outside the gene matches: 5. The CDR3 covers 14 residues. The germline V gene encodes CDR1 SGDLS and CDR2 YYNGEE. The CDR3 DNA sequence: TGTGCCAGCAGCGTACTAGCGGGAGTAGGGGAGCAGTACTTC. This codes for CASSVLAGVGEQYF.

CDR3 DNA sequence: TGCGCCAGCAGCTCGGGACCTACCAATCAGCCCCAGCATTTT. Residues: CASSSGPTNQPQHF. The rearrangement joins TRBV5-1 to TRBJ1-5; tentatively, D is TRBD1 (5 bases). This CDR3 contains 14 residues. Between the trimmed V and J ends, which lost 3 bases and 3 bases, there was a span of 10 bases. Germline CDR1 reads SGHRS; CDR2 reads YFSETQ.

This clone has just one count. The CDR3 region is CASSLLGRQSSEAFF. DNA of the CDR3: TGTGCCAGCAGCTTACTGGGCAGGCAGAGCTCTGAAGCTTTCTTT. This sequence joins TRBV7-3 and TRBJ1-1; no definite D call. Germline CDR1 and CDR2: SGHTA and FQGTGA. The germline V and J ends were trimmed by 2 bases and 6 bases, with 16 bases remaining between them. The CDR3 contains 15 residues.

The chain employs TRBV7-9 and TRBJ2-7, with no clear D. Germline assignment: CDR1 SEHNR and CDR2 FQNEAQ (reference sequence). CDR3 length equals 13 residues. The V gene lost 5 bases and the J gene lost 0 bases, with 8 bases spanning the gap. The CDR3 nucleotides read TGTGCCAGCAGCCGATATAGCTCCTACGAGCAGTACTTC. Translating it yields CASSRYSSYEQYF.

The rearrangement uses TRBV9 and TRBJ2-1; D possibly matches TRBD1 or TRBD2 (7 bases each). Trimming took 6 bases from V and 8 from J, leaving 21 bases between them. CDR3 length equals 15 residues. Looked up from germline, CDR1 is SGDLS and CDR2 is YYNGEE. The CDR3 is CASTQGGGYRDEQFF. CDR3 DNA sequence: TGTGCCAGCACGCAGGGGGGAGGGTATAGGGATGAGCAGTTCTTC. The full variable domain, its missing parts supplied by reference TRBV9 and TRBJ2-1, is DSGVTQTPKHLITATGQRVTLRCSPRSGDLSVYWYQQSLDQGLQFLIQYYNGEERAKGNILERFSAQQFPDLHSELNLSSLELGDSALYFCASTQGGGYRDEQFFGPGTRLTVL.

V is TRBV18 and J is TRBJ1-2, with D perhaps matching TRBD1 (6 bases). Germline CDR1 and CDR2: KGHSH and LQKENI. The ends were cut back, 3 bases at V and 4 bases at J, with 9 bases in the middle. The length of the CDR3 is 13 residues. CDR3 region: CASSPGGLYGYTF. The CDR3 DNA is TGTGCCAGCTCACCGGGGGGGCTCTATGGCTACACCTTC.

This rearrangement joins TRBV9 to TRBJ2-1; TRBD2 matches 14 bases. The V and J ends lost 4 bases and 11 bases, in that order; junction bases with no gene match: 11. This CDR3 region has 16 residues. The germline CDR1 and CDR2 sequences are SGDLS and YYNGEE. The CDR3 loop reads CASSPRGLAGGSQQFF. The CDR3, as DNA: TGTGCCAGCAGCCCCCGCGGACTAGCGGGGGGCTCCCAGCAGTTCTTC. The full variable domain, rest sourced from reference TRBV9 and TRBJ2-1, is DSGVTQTPKHLITATGQRVTLRCSPRSGDLSVYWYQQSLDQGLQFLIQYYNGEERAKGNILERFSAQQFPDLHSELNLSSLELGDSALYFCASSPRGLAGGSQQFFGPGTRLTVL.

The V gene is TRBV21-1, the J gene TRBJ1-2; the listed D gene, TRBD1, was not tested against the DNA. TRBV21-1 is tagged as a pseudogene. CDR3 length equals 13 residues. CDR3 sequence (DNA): TGTGCCAGCAGCAGTGGACATCCGATCCCCTACACCTTC. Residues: CASSSGHPIPYTF.

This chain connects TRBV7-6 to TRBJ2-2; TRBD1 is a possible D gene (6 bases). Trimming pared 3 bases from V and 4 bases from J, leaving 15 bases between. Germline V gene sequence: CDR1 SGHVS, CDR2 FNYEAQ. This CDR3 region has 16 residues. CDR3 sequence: CASSFSVLGATGELFF. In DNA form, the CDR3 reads TGTGCCAGCAGCTTTTCTGTTTTGGGGGCCACCGGGGAGCTGTTTTTT.

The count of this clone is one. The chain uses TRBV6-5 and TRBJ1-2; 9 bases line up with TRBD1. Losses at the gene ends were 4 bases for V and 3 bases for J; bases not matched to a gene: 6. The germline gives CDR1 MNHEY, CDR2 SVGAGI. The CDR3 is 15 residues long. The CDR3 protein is CASSSTGTGHYGYTF. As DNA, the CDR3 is TGTGCCAGCAGTTCCACCGGGACAGGGCACTATGGCTACACCTTC.

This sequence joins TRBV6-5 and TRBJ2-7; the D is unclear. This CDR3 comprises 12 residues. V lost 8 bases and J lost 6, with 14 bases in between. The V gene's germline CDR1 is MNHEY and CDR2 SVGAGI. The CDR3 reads CASRQKVGEQYF. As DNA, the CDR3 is TGTGCCAGCCGTCAAAAGGTCGGCGAGCAGTACTTC.

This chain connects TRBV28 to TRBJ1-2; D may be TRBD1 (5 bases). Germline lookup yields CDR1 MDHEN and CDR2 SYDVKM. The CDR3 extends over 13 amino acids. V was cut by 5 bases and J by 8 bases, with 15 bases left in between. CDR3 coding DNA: TGTGCCAGCAGTCTACCAGGGTCTCGAGGCTACACCTTC. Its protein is CASSLPGSRGYTF.

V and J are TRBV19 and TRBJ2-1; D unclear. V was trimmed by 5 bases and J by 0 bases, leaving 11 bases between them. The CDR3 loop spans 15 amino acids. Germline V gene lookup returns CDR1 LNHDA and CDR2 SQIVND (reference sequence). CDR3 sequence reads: CASSFGQSSYNEQFF. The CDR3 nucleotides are TGTGCCAGTAGTTTTGGTCAGAGCTCCTACAATGAGCAGTTCTTC.

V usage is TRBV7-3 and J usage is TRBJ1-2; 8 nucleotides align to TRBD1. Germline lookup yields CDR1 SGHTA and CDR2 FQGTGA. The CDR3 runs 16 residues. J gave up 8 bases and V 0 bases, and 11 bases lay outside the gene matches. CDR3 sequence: CASSLTGTGGAGGYTF. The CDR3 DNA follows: TGTGCCAGCAGCTTAACTGGGACAGGTGGGGCGGGAGGCTACACCTTC.

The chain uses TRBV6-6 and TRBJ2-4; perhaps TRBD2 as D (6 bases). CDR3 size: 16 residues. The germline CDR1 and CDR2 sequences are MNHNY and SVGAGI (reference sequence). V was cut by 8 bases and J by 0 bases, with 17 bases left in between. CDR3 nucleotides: TGTGCCAGCCGGGACTCCCCAGGAGCAGCCAAAAACATTCAGTACTTC. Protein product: CASRDSPGAAKNIQYF.

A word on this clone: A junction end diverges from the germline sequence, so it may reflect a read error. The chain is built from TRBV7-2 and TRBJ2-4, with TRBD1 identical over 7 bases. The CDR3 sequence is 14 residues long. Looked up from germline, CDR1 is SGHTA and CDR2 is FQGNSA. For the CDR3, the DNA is TGTGCCAGCAGCCGAAAATTAACAGGGGCGCCGTTAAACTTC. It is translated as CASSRKLTGAPLNF.

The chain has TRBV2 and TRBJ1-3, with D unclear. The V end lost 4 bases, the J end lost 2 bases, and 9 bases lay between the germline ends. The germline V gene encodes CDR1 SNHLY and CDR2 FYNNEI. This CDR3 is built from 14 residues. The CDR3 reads CASSAGRAGNTIYF. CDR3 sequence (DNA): TGTGCCAGCAGTGCCGGGAGGGCTGGAAACACCATATATTTT.

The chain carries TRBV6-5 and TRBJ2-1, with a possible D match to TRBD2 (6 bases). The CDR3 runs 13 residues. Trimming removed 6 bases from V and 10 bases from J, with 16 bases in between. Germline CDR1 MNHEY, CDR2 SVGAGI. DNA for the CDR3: TGTGCCAGCAGAGTCTCACTAGCTGGGGAGCAGTTCTTC. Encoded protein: CASRVSLAGEQFF.

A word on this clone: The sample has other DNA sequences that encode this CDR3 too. DNA for the CDR3: TGTGCCAGCAGCGTAGGAGGGACGGTCTCCTACGAGCAGTACTTC. It codes for CASSVGGTVSYEQYF. The chain carries TRBV9 and TRBJ2-7; the D call may be TRBD1 or TRBD2 (5 bases each). This CDR3 is built from 15 residues. Trimming pared 0 bases from V and 0 bases from J, leaving 10 bases between. CDR1 is SGDLS and CDR2 is YYNGEE in the germline V gene.

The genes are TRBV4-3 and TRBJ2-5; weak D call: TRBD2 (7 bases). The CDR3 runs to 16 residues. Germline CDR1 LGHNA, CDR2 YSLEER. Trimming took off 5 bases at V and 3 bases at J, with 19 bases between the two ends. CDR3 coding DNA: TGCGCCAGCAGCGCCCGGGCGAGCGGGGACAAAGAGACCCAGTACTTC. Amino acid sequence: CASSARASGDKETQYF.

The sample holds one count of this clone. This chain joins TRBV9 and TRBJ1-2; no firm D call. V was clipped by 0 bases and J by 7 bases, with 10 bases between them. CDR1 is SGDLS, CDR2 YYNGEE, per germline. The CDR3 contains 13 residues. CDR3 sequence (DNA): TGTGCCAGCAGCGTAGGGACTTCAACTGGCTACACCTTC. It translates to CASSVGTSTGYTF.

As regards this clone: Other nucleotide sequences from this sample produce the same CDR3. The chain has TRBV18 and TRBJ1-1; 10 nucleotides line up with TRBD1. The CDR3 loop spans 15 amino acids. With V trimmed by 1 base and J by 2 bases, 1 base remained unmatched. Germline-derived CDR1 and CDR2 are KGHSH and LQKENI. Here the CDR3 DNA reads TGTGCCAGCTCACCACGGACAGGGGGAAACACTGAAGCTTTCTTT. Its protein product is CASSPRTGGNTEAFF.

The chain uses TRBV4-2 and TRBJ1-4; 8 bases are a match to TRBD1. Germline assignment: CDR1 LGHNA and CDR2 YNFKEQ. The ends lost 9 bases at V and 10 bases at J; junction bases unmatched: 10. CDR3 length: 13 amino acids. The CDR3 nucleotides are TGTGCCAGTACCGACAGGGGAAGAGGAAAACTGTTTTTT. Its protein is CASTDRGRGKLFF.

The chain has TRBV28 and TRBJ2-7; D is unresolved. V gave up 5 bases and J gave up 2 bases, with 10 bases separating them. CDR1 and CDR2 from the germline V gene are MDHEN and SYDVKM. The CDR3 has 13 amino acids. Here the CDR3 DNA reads TGTGCCAGCAGTCAGGTCCATACCTACGAGCAGTACTTC. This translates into CASSQVHTYEQYF.

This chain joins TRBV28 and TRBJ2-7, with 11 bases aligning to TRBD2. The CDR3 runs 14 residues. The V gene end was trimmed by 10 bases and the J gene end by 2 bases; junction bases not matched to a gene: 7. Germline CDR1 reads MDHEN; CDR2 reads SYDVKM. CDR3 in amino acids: CATILSGRAYEQYF. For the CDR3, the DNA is TGTGCCACCATCCTTAGCGGGAGGGCCTACGAGCAGTACTTC.

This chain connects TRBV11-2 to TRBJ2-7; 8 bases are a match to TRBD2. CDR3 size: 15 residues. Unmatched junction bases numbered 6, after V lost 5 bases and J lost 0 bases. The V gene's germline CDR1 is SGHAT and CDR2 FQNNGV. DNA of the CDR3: TGTGCCAGCAGCCATTCGAGCGGGAGCTCCTACGAGCAGTACTTC. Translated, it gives CASSHSSGSSYEQYF. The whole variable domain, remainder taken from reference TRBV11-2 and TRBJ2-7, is EAGVAQSPRYKIIEKRQSVAFWCNPISGHATLYWYQQILGQGPKLLIQFQNNGVVDDSQLPKDRFSAERLKGVDSTLKIQPAKLEDSAVYLCASSHSSGSSYEQYFGPGTRLTVT.